The sequence of this TCR beta chain was determined in a study of beta chain features in type 1 diabetes. Germline CDR1 reads SNHLY; CDR2 reads FYNNEI. The CDR3 consists of 15 residues. Trimming pared 2 bases from V and 2 bases from J, leaving 13 bases between. cDNA synthesis used the whole RNA isolate, giving expressed TCRB sequences. The protocol was immunoSEQ multiplex PCR, while the TCRdb copy is restricted to in-frame clones and leaves out a portion. The sample has 900,000 or so clones; roughly a sixth are singletons. Study observations and caveats: The naive, central memory and Treg TCRB repertoires showed an apparent similarity that was greater among patients than among healthy donors. Type 1 diabetes patients showed fewer insertions and more deletions at VDJ junctions.

Only one heparinised blood draw was taken per donor, and its volume averaged about 120 mL. As regards this clone: The antigen is unknown.

This chain connects TRBV2 to TRBJ2-7; no reliable D call. The TCR sequence derives from a young woman in good health. The material sequenced was naive CD4+ T cells from blood. For the CDR3, the DNA is TGTGCCAGCAGTGAATCGACGGGTTTTGCCTACGAGCAGTACTTC. This codes for CASSESTGFAYEQYF.